The sequence of this TCR beta chain was determined in a study of blood T cell repertoires in COVID-19. In the study overall: The origin of the acute and convalescent COVID-19 samples was the United States, Italy and Spain.

CDR1 is SGHRS and CDR2 is YFSETQ in the germline V gene. The CDR3 is 15 residues long. With 0 bases removed from V and 6 bases from J, the gap between germline ends came to 15 bases. Original processing notes: Cell counts per sample came from amplifying reference gene primers. Assay: immunoSEQ multiplex PCR; the TCRdb copy retains only in-frame clones and omits some. From that table come the V and J calls and clone size; the DNA was used to work out D and trimming. Of around 310,000 clones in the sample, around 90% were seen once. This clone was detected only a few times. The sequence derives from a woman in her thirties or forties with COVID-19, enrolled during active disease. The V gene is TRBV5-1, the J gene TRBJ1-2; D ambiguous. Sequenced sample: peripheral blood. Here the CDR3 reads CASSLASGGPNGYTF. As DNA, the CDR3 is TGCGCCAGCAGCTTGGCCTCAGGTGGCCCGAATGGCTACACCTTC.